The T cell receptor (beta chain) under discussion was sequenced for a study of persistence of HIV-infected CD4 T cells. This nonspecific control used anti-CD3/anti-CD28 bead stimulation of CD4+ T cells. Sorting of responding CD4+ T cells relied on upregulated CD40 ligand together with CD69. Anti-CD28/CD49d costimulation, CD40-blocking antibody and enfuvirtide were given to CD8-depleted PBMCs for 18 hours. Note on this clone: Its antigen is undetermined.

The immunoSEQ assay was version 4, run in survey mode. Clones were read by immunoSEQ multiplex PCR, and TCRdb kept only the in-frame ones, dropping some. Altogether about 46,000 clones are present, 85% to 90% being singletons, with the ten largest covering over 3%. The CDR3 consists of 14 residues. Per the germline V gene, CDR1 is SGHAT and CDR2 is FQDESV (reference sequence). The junction had 7 bases not matched to a gene; V was cut back by 5 bases and J by 5 bases. V gene TRBV11-1 combines with J gene TRBJ1-1, with 8 bases fitting TRBD1. Specimen: CD4+ T cells sorted from PBMCs after roughly 20-hour stimulation, collected from a patient who received antiretroviral therapy. The sequence derives from an adult woman with HIV who was CMV-seropositive. In nucleotides, the CDR3 is TGTGCCAGCAGCCAGGGGGCGCGGGGAACTGAAGCTTTCTTT. It yields the protein CASSQGARGTEAFF.